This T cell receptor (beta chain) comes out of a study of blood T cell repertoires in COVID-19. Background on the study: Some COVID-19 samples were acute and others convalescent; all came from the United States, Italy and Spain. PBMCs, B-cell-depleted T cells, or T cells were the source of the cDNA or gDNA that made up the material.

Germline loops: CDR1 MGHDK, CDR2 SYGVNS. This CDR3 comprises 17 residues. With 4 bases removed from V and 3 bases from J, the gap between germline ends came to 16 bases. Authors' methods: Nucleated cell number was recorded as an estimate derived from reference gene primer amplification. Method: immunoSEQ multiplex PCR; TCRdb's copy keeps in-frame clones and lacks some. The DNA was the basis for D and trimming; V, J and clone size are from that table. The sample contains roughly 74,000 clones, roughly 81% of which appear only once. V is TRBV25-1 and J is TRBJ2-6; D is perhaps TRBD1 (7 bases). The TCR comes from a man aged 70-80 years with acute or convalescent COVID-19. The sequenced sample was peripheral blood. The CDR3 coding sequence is TGTGCCAGCAGTGGAGTGACAGGGCGGGGTGGGGCCAACGTCCTGACTTTC. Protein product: CASSGVTGRGGANVLTF.